Below are 21 T cell receptor beta chains sequenced from a single sample in a study of CD8 T cells in ankylosing spondylitis. TCRdb processed the 5' RACE reads anew with MiXCR; each CDR3 protein has one entry. The table records about 130,000 distinct CDR3 sequences, 6% to 8% of them present only once. Sequencing used blood, either unsorted or a sorted T cell fraction (not recorded which). The receptors shown here come from a female donor with ankylosing spondylitis or in good health (not recorded which).

V is TRBV30 and J is TRBJ2-7, with a weak D call TRBD1 (6 bases). Germline V gene data show CDR1 as GTSNPN and CDR2 as SVGIG (reference sequence). This CDR3 has 12 residues. Trimming left V 2 bases short and J 4 bases short, with 9 bases between. In DNA form, the CDR3 reads TGTGCCTGGAGTTCTCAGGGGTACGAGCAGTACTTC. Translation gives CAWSSQGYEQYF.

The table lists this clonotype with many counts. The CDR3 reads CASTPEPTDNEQFF. The CDR3 DNA is TGCGCCAGCACGCCCGAGCCGACCGACAATGAGCAGTTCTTC. This chain links TRBV4-3 with TRBJ2-1; the D is unclear. In germline, CDR1 is LGHNA, CDR2 YSLEER. Trimming shortened V by 7 bases and J by 5 bases, and 15 bases separated the two germline ends. This CDR3 contains 14 residues.

This clonotype was recorded many times. The V call is TRBV10-3, the J call TRBJ1-1; D gene ambiguous. V lost 3 bases and J 11 bases, leaving 13 bases between the germline ends. Germline CDR1 ENHRY, CDR2 SYGVKD. The CDR3 runs to 12 residues. CDR3 coding DNA: TGTGCCATCAGTGATTTCGAGGGTGACGCTTTCTTT. It translates to CAISDFEGDAFF.

This clonotype was recorded at least ten times. The chain links TRBV5-1 to TRBJ2-3; unclear D gene. Germline V gives CDR1 SGHRS, CDR2 YFSETQ. V lost 1 base to trimming and J lost 2 bases, with 11 bases between them. The CDR3 sequence is 15 residues long. CDR3 DNA: TGCGCCAGCAGCTTGCCGCGGACCCACACAGATACGCAGTATTTT. Its protein is CASSLPRTHTDTQYF.

This clonotype was observed at least ten times. This chain links TRBV7-6 with TRBJ1-6; TRBD1 might be the D (5 bases). CDR3 length: 16 amino acids. V gave up 0 bases and J gave up 8 bases, with 14 bases separating them. CDR1 and CDR2 from the germline V gene are SGHVS and FNYEAQ. The CDR3 is CASSLAVKGGDSPLHF. The CDR3 DNA follows: TGTGCCAGCAGCTTAGCGGTCAAGGGAGGGGATTCACCCCTCCACTTT.

In this sample, this clonotype turned up many times. This chain uses TRBV7-2 with TRBJ2-3; D is uncertain. The V end was cut by 4 bases, the J end by 6 bases, with 17 bases between. The germline V gene encodes CDR1 SGHTA and CDR2 FQGNSA. This CDR3 has 15 amino acids. CDR3 protein: CASSYSGPYVDTQYF. For the CDR3, the DNA is TGTGCCAGCAGCTACTCCGGGCCCTATGTTGATACGCAGTATTTT.

The J gene is TRBJ2-1, the V gene TRBV9; no clear D gene. The germline CDR1 and CDR2 sequences are SGDLS and YYNGEE. The CDR3 runs to 17 residues. Trimming cost V 7 bases and J 4 bases, with 24 bases left between them. CDR3 residues: CASSLEITTDPYNEQFF. CDR3 DNA sequence: TGTGCCAGCTCCCTAGAGATAACGACTGACCCATACAATGAGCAGTTCTTC.

This clonotype was seen ten or more times. The genes are TRBV4-1 and TRBJ1-2; possible D gene TRBD1, 5 bases. This CDR3 has 17 residues. Trimming left V 2 bases short and J 5 bases short, with 21 bases between. The germline gives CDR1 MGHRA, CDR2 YSYEKL. The CDR3, as DNA: TGCGCCAGCAGCCAATCGGGACTAAGGGGAAATCGGTATGGCTACACCTTC. Protein: CASSQSGLRGNRYGYTF.

The sample holds many counts of this clonotype. The chain couples TRBV5-1 to TRBJ2-7; D gene ambiguous. Between the trimmed V and J ends, which lost 1 base and 0 bases, there was a span of 8 bases. Per the germline V gene, CDR1 is SGHRS and CDR2 is YFSETQ. There are 14 residues in the CDR3. The DNA for the CDR3 is TGCGCCAGCAGCTTGAGCAGTTCCTCCTACGAGCAGTACTTC. Its protein is CASSLSSSSYEQYF.

This clonotype was seen at least ten times. V and J are TRBV5-1 and TRBJ1-4, with a possible D match to TRBD1 (5 bases). Germline lookup yields CDR1 SGHRS and CDR2 YFSETQ. The CDR3 covers 15 residues. Trimming stripped 4 bases from V and 4 bases from J, with 14 bases between. In DNA form, the CDR3 reads TGCGCCAGCAGCAAGACGGGACCGAATAATGAAAAACTGTTTTTT. Its translation: CASSKTGPNNEKLFF.

Many counts were recorded for this clonotype. This CDR3 is CASSLELAAYNEQFF. CDR3 DNA sequence: TGTGCCAGCAGTTTAGAGTTAGCGGCGTACAATGAGCAGTTCTTC. V and J are TRBV12-3 or TRBV12-4 and TRBJ2-1; weak D call: TRBD2 (6 bases). The CDR3 runs 15 residues. Deletions cut 1 base from V and 4 bases from J, with 11 bases between.

This clonotype was counted many times. The gene calls are TRBV27 and TRBJ1-1, with 7 bases matching TRBD1. This CDR3 contains 12 residues. Germline values: CDR1 MNHEY, CDR2 SMNVEV (reference sequence). The ends lost 6 bases at V and 5 bases at J; junction bases unmatched: 3. The CDR3 region is CASRTGRTEAFF. The CDR3 DNA sequence: TGTGCCAGCAGGACAGGGAGGACTGAAGCTTTCTTT.

This clonotype was picked up many times. This sequence joins TRBV30 and TRBJ2-2, with 9 nucleotides matching TRBD1. V lost 8 bases, J lost 1 base, and 8 bases stayed unmatched. Germline V gene lookup returns CDR1 GTSNPN and CDR2 SVGIG (reference sequence). The length of the CDR3 is 15 residues. CDR3 amino acids: CAQTGTGMNTGELFF. The CDR3 bases are TGTGCCCAAACCGGGACAGGGATGAACACCGGGGAGCTGTTTTTT.

In this sample, this clonotype turned up many times. The rearrangement uses TRBV4-1 and TRBJ2-3; 12 bases agree with TRBD2. Germline lookup yields CDR1 MGHRA and CDR2 YSYEKL. The V and J ends lost 6 bases and 1 base, in that order; junction bases with no gene match: 8. The CDR3 runs 17 residues. CDR3 amino acids: CASSLSRTSGGTDTQYF. The CDR3 DNA reads as TGCGCCAGCAGTCTAAGCAGGACTAGCGGGGGCACAGATACGCAGTATTTT.

This clonotype was found many times. V and J are TRBV20-1 and TRBJ2-3; 7 bases map to TRBD2. The CDR3 has 14 residues. The trim removed 8 bases at V and 1 base at J, leaving 9 bases unmatched. CDR1 is DFQATT and CDR2 is SNEGSKA in the germline V gene (reference sequence). The CDR3 DNA sequence: TGCAGTTCTTCGACCGCGGGGGGCACAGATACGCAGTATTTT. Translated, it gives CSSSTAGGTDTQYF.

The V gene is TRBV7-2, the J gene TRBJ2-7, with TRBD1 as a possible D gene (5 bases). V was shortened by 1 base and J by 4 bases, with 8 bases between the two germline ends. The CDR3 runs to 13 residues. In germline, CDR1 is SGHTA, CDR2 FQGNSA. The CDR3 here is CASSLGHRYEQYF. CDR3 DNA: TGTGCCAGCAGCTTAGGACACAGGTACGAGCAGTACTTC.

There are many counts of this clonotype. The chain employs TRBV5-1 and TRBJ1-1; the D gene is possibly TRBD1 (6 bases). Trimming removed 0 bases at V and 3 bases at J, with 15 bases between. CDR1 is SGHRS and CDR2 is YFSETQ in the germline V gene. The CDR3 contains 16 residues. The CDR3 DNA is TGCGCCAGCAGCTTGGGGTGGGGGGCGGTGGACACTGAAGCTTTCTTT. This encodes CASSLGWGAVDTEAFF.

This rearrangement joins TRBV29-1 to TRBJ2-5; D is undetermined. This CDR3 has 11 residues. The germline gives CDR1 SQVTM, CDR2 ANQGSEA. V lost 7 bases and J 7 bases, leaving 13 bases between the germline ends. The CDR3 DNA reads TGCAGCGGACACGGTGCGAGGACCCAGTACTTC. This encodes CSGHGARTQYF.

A single count supports this clonotype. The chain is built from TRBV20-1 and TRBJ1-1; D is undetermined. The CDR3 has 17 amino acids. V was clipped by 0 bases and J by 2 bases, with 19 bases between them. Germline V gene sequence: CDR1 DFQATT, CDR2 SNEGSKA (reference sequence). The CDR3 here is CSARDFLGRKKNTEAFF. The CDR3 DNA is TGCAGTGCTAGAGATTTTCTTGGACGGAAGAAAAACACTGAAGCTTTCTTT.

This clonotype was picked up many times. The chain couples TRBV20-1 to TRBJ2-5; perhaps TRBD1 as D (6 bases). The ends were cut back, 2 bases at V and 5 bases at J, with 9 bases in the middle. This CDR3 region has 12 residues. Germline CDR1 is DFQATT and CDR2 is SNEGSKA (reference sequence). CDR3 nucleotide sequence: TGCAGTGCTAGAATCCAGGGGGAGACCCAGTACTTC. It translates to CSARIQGETQYF.

In this sample, this clonotype turned up many times. This chain uses TRBV4-3 with TRBJ2-1, with D possibly being TRBD1 (5 bases). The CDR3 consists of 16 residues. Trimming left V 2 bases short and J 3 bases short, with 14 bases between. The germline V gene has CDR1 LGHNA and CDR2 YSLEER. This CDR3 is CASSQQSRGFYNEQFF. The CDR3 region has the DNA TGCGCCAGCAGCCAACAAAGTAGGGGATTCTACAATGAGCAGTTCTTC.